A single sample is the source of the 19 T cell receptor beta chains below, sequenced in a study of cytomegalovirus exposure and HLA in healthy donors. Measured with immunoSEQ multiplex PCR; TCRdb has only the in-frame clones, and not every one. In the table there are 130,000 or so clones, approximately 92% of which are singletons. The sample taken for sequencing was PBMCs. These receptors were obtained from a woman aged 18-29 years in good health and CMV-seronegative.

The rearrangement uses TRBV4-1 and TRBJ1-5; D is perhaps TRBD1 (5 bases). CDR1 and CDR2 from the germline V gene are MGHRA and YSYEKL. Trimming removed 0 bases at V and 8 bases at J, with 17 bases between. There are 16 residues in the CDR3. The CDR3 reads CASSQDRGIRDEPQHF. The CDR3 DNA reads TGCGCCAGCAGCCAAGATCGGGGGATTAGGGACGAGCCCCAGCATTTT.

V usage is TRBV29-1 and J usage is TRBJ2-1, with a tentative D call TRBD1 (6 bases). CDR3 length equals 13 residues. Per germline, CDR1 SQVTM and CDR2 ANQGSEA. Trimming took 6 bases from V and 3 from J, leaving 12 bases between them. CDR3 sequence reads: CSVRGIHYNEQFF. CDR3 coding DNA: TGCAGCGTGAGGGGGATTCACTACAATGAGCAGTTCTTC.

The chain joins TRBV5-1 to TRBJ1-5; 7 bases map to TRBD1. This CDR3 is 15 amino acids long. Trimming removed 0 bases from V and 6 bases from J; junction bases left unmatched: 6. The germline gives CDR1 SGHRS, CDR2 YFSETQ. As DNA, the CDR3 is TGCGCCAGCAGCTTGGGGCAGGGGGAGGCTCAGCCCCAGCATTTT. It is translated as CASSLGQGEAQPQHF.

V usage is TRBV2 and J usage is TRBJ2-3, with 9 positions matching TRBD1. Germline V gene sequence: CDR1 SNHLY, CDR2 FYNNEI. With V trimmed by 6 bases and J by 5 bases, 9 bases remained unmatched. The CDR3 totals 15 residues. The CDR3: CASRGAQGAEDTQYF. The CDR3, as DNA: TGTGCCAGCAGGGGGGCACAGGGGGCAGAAGATACGCAGTATTTT. The complete variable domain, with remaining parts taken from reference TRBV2 and TRBJ2-3, reads EPEVTQTPSHQVTQMGQEVILRCVPISNHLYFYWYRQILGQKVEFLVSFYNNEISEKSEIFDDQFSVERPDGSNFTLKIRSTKLEDSAMYFCASRGAQGAEDTQYFGPGTRLTVL.

J is TRBJ1-1 and V is TRBV9, with D hard to call. CDR3 size: 12 residues. Germline loops: CDR1 SGDLS, CDR2 YYNGEE. V was cut by 3 bases and J by 7 bases, with 10 bases left in between. The CDR3 sequence: CASSAFRGEAFF. The CDR3 DNA reads TGTGCCAGCAGCGCGTTCCGGGGTGAAGCTTTCTTT.

The rearrangement links TRBV15 to TRBJ1-2, with D tentatively TRBD1 (6 bases). CDR3 length: 17 residues. Germline V gene data show CDR1 as LNHNV and CDR2 as YYDKDF (reference sequence). V shed 1 base and J shed 2 bases, with 17 bases lying between them. CDR3 residues: CATSRGVRGNPNYGYTF. Written as DNA, the CDR3 is TGTGCCACCAGCAGAGGCGTCAGGGGAAACCCAAACTATGGCTACACCTTC.

The V and J genes are TRBV18 and TRBJ1-2; TRBD1 matches 7 bases. The germline gives CDR1 KGHSH, CDR2 LQKENI. The CDR3 covers 14 residues. The trim removed 4 bases at V and 4 bases at J, leaving 6 bases unmatched. CDR3 amino acids: CASSRRDRVYGYTF. The CDR3 nucleotides read TGTGCCAGCTCACGGAGGGACAGAGTCTATGGCTACACCTTC.

The rearrangement uses TRBV6-1 and TRBJ1-5, with 7 bases identical to TRBD1. The CDR3 is made up of 14 amino acids. Losses at the gene ends were 6 bases for V and 6 bases for J; bases not matched to a gene: 8. Germline V gives CDR1 MNHNS, CDR2 SASEGT. The CDR3, as DNA: TGTGCCAGCAGGTATCAGGGGGAGGCTCAGCCCCAGCATTTT. As protein: CASRYQGEAQPQHF.

The CDR3 loop reads CASSLANRANSPLHF. CDR3 sequence (DNA): TGCGCCAGCAGCTTGGCCAACAGGGCCAATTCACCCCTCCACTTT. J is TRBJ1-6 and V is TRBV5-1; D possibly corresponds to TRBD1 (6 bases). Trimming stripped 0 bases from V and 7 bases from J, with 11 bases between. From germline, CDR1 is SGHRS and CDR2 YFSETQ. The CDR3 covers 15 residues. Full variable domain (remainder filled in from reference TRBV5-1 and TRBJ1-6): KAGVTQTPRYLIKTRGQQVTLSCSPISGHRSVSWYQQTPGQGLQFLFEYFSETQRNKGNFPGRFSGRQFSNSRSEMNVSTLELGDSALYLCASSLANRANSPLHFGNGTRLTVT.

DNA of the CDR3: TGTGCCAGCAGCGTAGTTGGTGCAGGGGAAATCTACGAGCAGTACTTC. Its translation: CASSVVGAGEIYEQYF. The chain uses TRBV9 and TRBJ2-7; the D gene is possibly TRBD1 (6 bases). The CDR3 extends over 16 amino acids. V lost 0 bases and J 3 bases, leaving 16 bases between the germline ends. Germline V CDR1 and CDR2: SGDLS, YYNGEE.

The chain employs TRBV5-4 and TRBJ2-2; TRBD2 is a possible D gene (5 bases). The CDR3 extends over 15 amino acids. Trimming cost V 2 bases and J 6 bases, with 14 bases left between them. Germline V gene sequence: CDR1 SGHNT, CDR2 YYREEE (reference sequence). CDR3 residues: CASSFPRGAAGELFF. The CDR3 DNA reads as TGTGCCAGCAGCTTCCCCCGGGGTGCGGCCGGGGAGCTGTTTTTT. Full variable domain (remainder filled in from reference TRBV5-4 and TRBJ2-2): ETGVTQSPTHLIKTRGQQVTLRCSSQSGHNTVSWYQQALGQGPQFIFQYYREEENGRGNFPPRFSGLQFPNYSSELNVNALELDDSALYLCASSFPRGAAGELFFGEGSRLTVL.

The chain has TRBV5-6 and TRBJ2-5; D might be TRBD2 (7 bases). Trimming cost V 3 bases and J 3 bases, with 27 bases left between them. The germline CDR1 and CDR2 sequences are SGHDT and YYEEEE. This CDR3 has 19 residues. Here the CDR3 reads CASSSGSGGGGAVKETQYF. The CDR3 DNA reads as TGTGCCAGCAGCTCCGGGAGTGGGGGAGGGGGGGCTGTCAAAGAGACCCAGTACTTC.

This rearrangement joins TRBV6-1 to TRBJ2-4, with TRBD2 identical over 9 bases. V dropped 3 bases and J dropped 7; count of bases not matched to a gene: 4. From germline, CDR1 is MNHNS and CDR2 SASEGT. The CDR3 spans 14 residues. The CDR3 loop reads CASSDPSGGNIQYF. CDR3 nucleotides: TGTGCCAGCAGTGACCCAAGCGGGGGGAACATTCAGTACTTC.

V usage is TRBV6-5 and J usage is TRBJ1-6; 9 bases align to TRBD1. Germline-derived CDR1 and CDR2 are MNHEY and SVGAGI. The J segment lost 9 bases and the V segment lost 4 bases, leaving 7 bases of the junction unmatched. The CDR3 is 15 residues long. DNA of the CDR3: TGTGCCAGCAGTTCCGGGACAGGGCATTTTTCACCCCTCCACTTT. It is translated as CASSSGTGHFSPLHF.

The chain links TRBV5-1 to TRBJ2-7, with a weak D call TRBD2 (5 bases). Germline V gives CDR1 SGHRS, CDR2 YFSETQ. V was shortened by 0 bases and J by 9 bases, with 16 bases between the two germline ends. The CDR3 is 14 amino acids. CDR3 sequence: CASSLASGSPWQYF. The CDR3 bases are TGCGCCAGCAGCTTGGCGTCGGGGAGTCCCTGGCAGTACTTC.

The chain combines TRBV29-1 with TRBJ1-2; D is undetermined. Trimming took off 0 bases at V and 4 bases at J, with 21 bases between the two ends. This CDR3 region has 17 residues. Germline loops: CDR1 SQVTM, CDR2 ANQGSEA. The CDR3 here is CSVEDLGGFREVYGYTF. The CDR3 region has the DNA TGCAGCGTTGAAGATCTAGGAGGATTCCGTGAGGTCTATGGCTACACCTTC.

This rearrangement joins TRBV2 to TRBJ1-5, with TRBD1 as a possible D gene (5 bases). V was trimmed by 6 bases and J by 5 bases, leaving 32 bases between them. CDR1 and CDR2 (germline): SNHLY, FYNNEI. The CDR3 contains 20 residues. This CDR3 reads CASSPRRGLRTPSSHQPQHF. The CDR3 DNA sequence: TGTGCCAGCAGCCCTCGAAGGGGCCTTCGGACGCCGTCTTCGCATCAGCCCCAGCATTTT.

This rearrangement joins TRBV7-8 to TRBJ1-5; 7 bases align to TRBD1. Germline V gives CDR1 SGHVS, CDR2 FQNEAQ. CDR3 length equals 17 residues. The junction had 10 bases not matched to a gene; V was cut back by 1 base and J by 4 bases. DNA for the CDR3: TGTGCCAGCAGCTTAGTTGTTGTGGGACAGAGAAATCAGCCCCAGCATTTT. Translated, it gives CASSLVVVGQRNQPQHF.

The chain is built from TRBV19 and TRBJ1-5, with D possibly being TRBD1 (5 bases). The CDR3 is made up of 13 amino acids. From germline, CDR1 is LNHDA and CDR2 SQIVND (reference sequence). V lost 5 bases to trimming and J lost 3 bases, with 8 bases between them. CDR3: CASSPGLNQPQHF. Written as DNA, the CDR3 is TGTGCCAGTAGTCCGGGACTCAATCAGCCCCAGCATTTT.